This T cell receptor (beta chain) comes out of a study of cytomegalovirus exposure and HLA in healthy donors. Study at large: There were some 81 million unique TCRs (from HLA-typed donors) in an early data release.

This clone was seen more than once but under ten times. What it binds is not known. Primers: 60 Vbeta forward and 13 Jbeta reverse. The data were produced by immunoSEQ multiplex PCR, yet TCRdb's version contains in-frame clones alone and is incomplete. This table has under 200,000 clones, about three quarters appearing once. General study points: A highly shared variant cluster was judged a likely technical artifact.

Trimming left V 4 bases short and J 0 bases short, with 10 bases between. Germline CDR1 LNHNV, CDR2 YYDKDF (reference sequence). This CDR3 has 15 amino acids. The source material was PBMCs. The gene calls are TRBV15 and TRBJ1-5; D unclear. The clonotype comes from a woman aged 40 to 49 in good health and CMV-seronegative. CDR3 residues: CATSTRKSSNQPQHF. The CDR3 nucleotides are TGTGCCACCAGCACGAGGAAGTCTAGCAATCAGCCCCAGCATTTT.